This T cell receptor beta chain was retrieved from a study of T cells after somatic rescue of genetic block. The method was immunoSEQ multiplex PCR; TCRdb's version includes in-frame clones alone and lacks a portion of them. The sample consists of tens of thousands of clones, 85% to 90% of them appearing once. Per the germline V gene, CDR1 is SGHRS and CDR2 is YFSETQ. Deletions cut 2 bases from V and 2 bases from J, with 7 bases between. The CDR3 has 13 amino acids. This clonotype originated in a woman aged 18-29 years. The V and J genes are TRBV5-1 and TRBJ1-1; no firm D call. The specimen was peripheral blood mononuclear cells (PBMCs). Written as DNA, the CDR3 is TGCGCCAGCAGCTTAGACGTTAACACTGAAGCTTTCTTT. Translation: CASSLDVNTEAFF.